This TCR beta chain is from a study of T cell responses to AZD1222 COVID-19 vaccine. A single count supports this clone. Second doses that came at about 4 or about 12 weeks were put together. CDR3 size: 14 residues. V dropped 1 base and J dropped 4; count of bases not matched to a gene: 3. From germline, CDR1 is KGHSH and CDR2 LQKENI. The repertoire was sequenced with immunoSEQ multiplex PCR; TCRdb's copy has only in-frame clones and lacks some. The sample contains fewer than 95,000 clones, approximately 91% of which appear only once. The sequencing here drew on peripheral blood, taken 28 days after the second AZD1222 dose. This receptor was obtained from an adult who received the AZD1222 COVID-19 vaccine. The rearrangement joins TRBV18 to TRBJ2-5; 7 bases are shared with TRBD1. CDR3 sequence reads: CASSPLAGGETQYF. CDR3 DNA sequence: TGTGCCAGCTCACCACTGGCAGGGGGAGAGACCCAGTACTTC. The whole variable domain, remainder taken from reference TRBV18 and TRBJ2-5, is NAGVMQNPRHLVRRRGQEARLRCSPMKGHSHVYWYRQLPEEGLKFMVYLQKENIIDESGMPKERFSAEFPKEGPSILRIQQVVRGDSAAYFCASSPLAGGETQYFGPGTRLLVL.